This T cell receptor beta chain is from a study of CD8 T cells in ankylosing spondylitis. Study conclusions and caveats: Within matched ankylosing spondylitis synovial fluid, disease-linked clones were reportedly significantly enriched. Disease-linked clones were found to be CD8+ and relatively rare in peripheral blood. What seemed typical of ankylosing spondylitis blood was a TCR beta motif built from about eight highly homologous variants.

The CDR3 has 14 amino acids. The germline V gene encodes CDR1 DFQATT and CDR2 SNEGSKA (reference sequence). Losses at the gene ends were 0 bases for V and 3 bases for J; bases not matched to a gene: 3. Quantitative 5'-RACE with molecular barcodes produced the TCR beta libraries. TCRdb re-derived calls from the 5' RACE reads in MiXCR, one entry per CDR3 protein. The sample carries under 150,000 distinct CDR3 sequences, 7% to 10% recorded once. This clonotype was counted many times. The antigen is not known. The receptor was derived from a male donor with ankylosing spondylitis or in good health (not recorded which). The chain has TRBV20-1 and TRBJ2-7; TRBD2 matches 9 bases. Input material: blood, either unsorted or a sorted T cell fraction (not recorded which). This chain's CDR3 is CSARDEAGGYEQYF. CDR3 DNA sequence: TGCAGTGCTAGAGACGAAGCGGGAGGCTACGAGCAGTACTTC.